This TCR beta chain appears in the sequencing data of a study of T cell responses to AZD1222 COVID-19 vaccine. Findings and limits, study-wide: Nearly half of spike-specific TCRs reportedly target variant regions that are unmutated in the B.1.351 and B.1.1.7 variants.

Data came from immunoSEQ multiplex PCR; TCRdb stores just in-frame clones and leaves some out. The sample shows about 180,000 clones, 92% of them seen only once. The CDR3 sequence is 12 residues long. V was trimmed by 3 bases and J by 3 bases, leaving 7 bases between them. Germline assignment: CDR1 SGHRS and CDR2 YFSETQ. Comments on this clone: Its antigen is unidentified.

V and J are TRBV5-1 and TRBJ2-7; possibly TRBD2 for D (5 bases). The clonotype comes from an adult who received the AZD1222 COVID-19 vaccine. Sequencing used peripheral blood, obtained 28 days after the second AZD1222 dose. CDR3 residues: CASSSGVYEQYF. CDR3 DNA sequence: TGCGCCAGCAGCTCCGGGGTCTACGAGCAGTACTTC.